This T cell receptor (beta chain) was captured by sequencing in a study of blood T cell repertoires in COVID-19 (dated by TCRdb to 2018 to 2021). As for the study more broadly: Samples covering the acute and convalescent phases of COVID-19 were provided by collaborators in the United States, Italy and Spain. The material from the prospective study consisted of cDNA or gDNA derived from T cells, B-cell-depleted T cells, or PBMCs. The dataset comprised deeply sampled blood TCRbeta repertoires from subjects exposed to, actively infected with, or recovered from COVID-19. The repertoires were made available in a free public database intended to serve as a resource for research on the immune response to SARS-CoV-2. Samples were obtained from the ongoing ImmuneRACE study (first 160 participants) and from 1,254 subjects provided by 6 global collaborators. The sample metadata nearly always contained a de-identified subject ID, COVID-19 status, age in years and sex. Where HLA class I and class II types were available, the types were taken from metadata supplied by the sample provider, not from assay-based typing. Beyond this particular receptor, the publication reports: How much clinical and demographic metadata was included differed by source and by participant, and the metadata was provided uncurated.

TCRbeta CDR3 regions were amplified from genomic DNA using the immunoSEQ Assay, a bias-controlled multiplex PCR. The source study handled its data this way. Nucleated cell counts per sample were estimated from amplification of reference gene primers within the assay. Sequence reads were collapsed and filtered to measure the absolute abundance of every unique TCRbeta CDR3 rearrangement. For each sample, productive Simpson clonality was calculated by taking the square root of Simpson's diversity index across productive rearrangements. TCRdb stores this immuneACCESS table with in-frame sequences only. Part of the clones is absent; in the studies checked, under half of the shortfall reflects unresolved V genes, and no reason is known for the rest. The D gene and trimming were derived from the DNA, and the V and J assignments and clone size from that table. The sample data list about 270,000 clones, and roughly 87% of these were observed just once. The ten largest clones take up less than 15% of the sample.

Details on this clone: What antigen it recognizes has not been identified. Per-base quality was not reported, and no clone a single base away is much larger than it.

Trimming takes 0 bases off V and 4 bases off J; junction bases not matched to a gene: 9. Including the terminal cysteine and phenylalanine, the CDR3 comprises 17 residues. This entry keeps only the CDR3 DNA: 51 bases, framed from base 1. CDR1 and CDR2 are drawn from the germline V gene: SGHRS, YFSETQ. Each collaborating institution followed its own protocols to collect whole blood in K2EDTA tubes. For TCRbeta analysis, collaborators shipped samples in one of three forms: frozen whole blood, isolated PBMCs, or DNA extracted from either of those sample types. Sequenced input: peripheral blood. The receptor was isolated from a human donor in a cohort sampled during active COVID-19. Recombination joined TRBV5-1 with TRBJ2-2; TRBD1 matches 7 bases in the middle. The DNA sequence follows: TGCGCCAGCAGCTTGGTCGAGAGACAGGGTCCCACCGGGGAGCTGTTTTTT. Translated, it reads CASSLVERQGPTGELFF. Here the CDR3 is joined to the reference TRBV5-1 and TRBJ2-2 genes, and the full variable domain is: KAGVTQTPRYLIKTRGQQVTLSCSPISGHRSVSWYQQTPGQGLQFLFEYFSETQRNKGNFPGRFSGRQFSNSRSEMNVSTLELGDSALYLCASSLVERQGPTGELFFGEGSRLTVL.